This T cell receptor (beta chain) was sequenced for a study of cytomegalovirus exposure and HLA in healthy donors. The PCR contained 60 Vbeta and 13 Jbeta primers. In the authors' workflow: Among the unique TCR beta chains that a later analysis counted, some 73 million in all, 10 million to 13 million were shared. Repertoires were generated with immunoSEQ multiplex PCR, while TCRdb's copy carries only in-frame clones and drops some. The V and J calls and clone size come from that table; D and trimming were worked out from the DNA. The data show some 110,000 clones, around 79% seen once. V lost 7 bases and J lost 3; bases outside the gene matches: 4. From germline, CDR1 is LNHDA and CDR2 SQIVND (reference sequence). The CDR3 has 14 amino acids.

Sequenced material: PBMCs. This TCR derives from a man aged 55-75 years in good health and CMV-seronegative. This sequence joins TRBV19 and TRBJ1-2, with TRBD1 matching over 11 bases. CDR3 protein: CASTLGQGDYGYTF. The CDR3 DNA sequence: TGTGCCAGTACCTTGGGACAGGGGGACTATGGCTACACCTTC.